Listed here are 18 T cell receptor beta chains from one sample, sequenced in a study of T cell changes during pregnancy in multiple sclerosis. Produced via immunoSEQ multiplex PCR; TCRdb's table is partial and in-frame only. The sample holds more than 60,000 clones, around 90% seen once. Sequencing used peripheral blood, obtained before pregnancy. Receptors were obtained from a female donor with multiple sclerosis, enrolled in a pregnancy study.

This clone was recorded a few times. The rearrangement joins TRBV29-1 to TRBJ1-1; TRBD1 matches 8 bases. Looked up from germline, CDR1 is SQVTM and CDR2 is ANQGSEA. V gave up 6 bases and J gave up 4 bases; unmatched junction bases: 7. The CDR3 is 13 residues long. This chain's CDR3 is CSVGQGFRTEAFF. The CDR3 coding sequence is TGCAGCGTCGGACAGGGCTTTCGCACTGAAGCTTTCTTT.

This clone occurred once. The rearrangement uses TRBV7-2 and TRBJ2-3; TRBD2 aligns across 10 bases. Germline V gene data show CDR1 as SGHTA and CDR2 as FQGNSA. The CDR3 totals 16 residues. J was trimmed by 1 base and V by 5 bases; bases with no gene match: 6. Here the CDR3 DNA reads TGTGCCAGCAGCCTCCAGCGGGGGGGCCGCACAGATACGCAGTATTTT. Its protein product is CASSLQRGGRTDTQYF.

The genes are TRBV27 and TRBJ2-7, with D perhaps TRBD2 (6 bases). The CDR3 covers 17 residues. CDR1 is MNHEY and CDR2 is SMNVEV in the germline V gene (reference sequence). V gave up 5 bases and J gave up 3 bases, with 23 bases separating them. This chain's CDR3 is CASSPLGLLKSLYEQYF. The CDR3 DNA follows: TGTGCCAGCAGTCCCCTTGGACTACTCAAATCCCTCTACGAGCAGTACTTC.

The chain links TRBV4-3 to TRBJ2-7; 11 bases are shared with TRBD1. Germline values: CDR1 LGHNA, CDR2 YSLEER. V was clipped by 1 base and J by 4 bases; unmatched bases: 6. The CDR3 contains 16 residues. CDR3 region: CASSQAGTGGLYEQYF. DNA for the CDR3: TGCGCCAGCAGCCAAGCCGGGACAGGGGGTCTATACGAGCAGTACTTC.

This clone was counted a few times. The CDR3 loop reads CAWTRTGNTEAFF. CDR3 in DNA: TGTGCCTGGACTAGGACAGGGAACACTGAAGCTTTCTTT. The chain couples TRBV30 to TRBJ1-1; 7 bases map to TRBD1. V gave up 4 bases and J gave up 1 base; unmatched junction bases: 3. From germline, CDR1 is GTSNPN and CDR2 SVGIG (reference sequence). This CDR3 region has 13 residues.

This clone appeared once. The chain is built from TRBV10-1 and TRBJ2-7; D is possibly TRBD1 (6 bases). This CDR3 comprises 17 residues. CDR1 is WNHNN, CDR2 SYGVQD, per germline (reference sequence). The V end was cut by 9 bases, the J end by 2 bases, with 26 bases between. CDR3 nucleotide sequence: TGCGCCAGTATACTCACGACACTTACAGGGCTCGCCTACGAGCAGTACTTC. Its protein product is CASILTTLTGLAYEQYF.

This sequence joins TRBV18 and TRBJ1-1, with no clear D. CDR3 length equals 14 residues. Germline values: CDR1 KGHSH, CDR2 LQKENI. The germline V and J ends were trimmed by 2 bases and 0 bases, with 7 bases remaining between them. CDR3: CASSPAVMNTEAFF. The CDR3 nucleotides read TGTGCCAGCTCACCAGCAGTTATGAACACTGAAGCTTTCTTT. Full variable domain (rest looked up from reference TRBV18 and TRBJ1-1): NAGVMQNPRHLVRRRGQEARLRCSPMKGHSHVYWYRQLPEEGLKFMVYLQKENIIDESGMPKERFSAEFPKEGPSILRIQQVVRGDSAAYFCASSPAVMNTEAFFGQGTRLTVV.

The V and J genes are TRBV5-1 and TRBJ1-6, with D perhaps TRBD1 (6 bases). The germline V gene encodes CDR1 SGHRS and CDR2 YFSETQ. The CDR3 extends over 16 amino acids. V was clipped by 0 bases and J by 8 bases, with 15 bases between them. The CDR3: CASSLGLGGPHSPLHF. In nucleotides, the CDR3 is TGCGCCAGCAGCTTGGGCCTGGGGGGGCCACATTCACCCCTCCACTTT.

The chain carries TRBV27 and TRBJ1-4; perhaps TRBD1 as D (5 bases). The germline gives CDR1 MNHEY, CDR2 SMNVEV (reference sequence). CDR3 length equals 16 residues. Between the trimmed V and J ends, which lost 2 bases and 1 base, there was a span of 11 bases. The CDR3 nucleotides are TGTGCCAGCAGTTTACCATACAGGAGAACTAATGAAAAACTGTTTTTT. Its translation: CASSLPYRRTNEKLFF.

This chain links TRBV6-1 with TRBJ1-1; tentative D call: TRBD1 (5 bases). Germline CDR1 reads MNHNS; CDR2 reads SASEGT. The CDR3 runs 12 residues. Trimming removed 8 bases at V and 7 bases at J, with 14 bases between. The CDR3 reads CASAGAGVEAFF. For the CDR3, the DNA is TGTGCCAGCGCCGGGGCGGGAGTTGAAGCTTTCTTT.

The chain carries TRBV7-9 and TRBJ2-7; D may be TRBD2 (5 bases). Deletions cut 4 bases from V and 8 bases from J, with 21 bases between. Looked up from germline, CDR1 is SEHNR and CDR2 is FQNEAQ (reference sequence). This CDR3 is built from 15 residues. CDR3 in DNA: TGTGCCAGCAGCTCCACCTCGGGGTCGGGCTTGAAGCAGTACTTC. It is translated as CASSSTSGSGLKQYF. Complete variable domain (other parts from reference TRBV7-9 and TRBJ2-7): DTGVSQNPRHKITKRGQNVTFRCDPISEHNRLYWYRQTLGQGPEFLTYFQNEAQLEKSRLLSDRFSAERPKGSFSTLEIQRTEQGDSAMYLCASSSTSGSGLKQYFGPGTRLTVT.

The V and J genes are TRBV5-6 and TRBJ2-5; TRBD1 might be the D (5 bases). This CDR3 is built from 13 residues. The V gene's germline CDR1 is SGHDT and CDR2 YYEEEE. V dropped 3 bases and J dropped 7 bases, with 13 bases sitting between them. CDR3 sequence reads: CASSSQTQGTQYF. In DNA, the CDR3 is TGTGCCAGCAGCTCCCAGACCCAGGGGACCCAGTACTTC.

The CDR3 reads CASSLDRAYRGYTF. The CDR3 DNA is TGTGCCAGCAGCTTGGACAGGGCCTACCGTGGCTACACCTTC. V gene TRBV5-8 combines with J gene TRBJ1-2; possibly TRBD1 for D (6 bases). Germline CDR1 is SGHTS and CDR2 is YDEGEE. CDR3 size: 14 residues. V lost 0 bases, J lost 7 bases, and 13 bases lay in between.

CDR3 bases: TGTGCCTGGAGGCGGCGGGGGGTCCAAGATACGCAGTATTTT. Translated: CAWRRRGVQDTQYF. V usage is TRBV30 and J usage is TRBJ2-3; 8 bases line up with TRBD2. CDR1 is GTSNPN, CDR2 SVGIG, per germline (reference sequence). The CDR3 loop spans 14 amino acids. V was clipped by 3 bases and J by 5 bases; unmatched bases: 7. The variable domain in full, completed from reference TRBV30 and TRBJ2-3, reads SQTIHQWPATLVQPVGSPLSLECTVEGTSNPNLYWYRQAAGRGLQLLFYSVGIGQISSEVPQNLSASRPQDRQFILSSKKLLLSDSGFYLCAWRRRGVQDTQYFGPGTRLTVL.

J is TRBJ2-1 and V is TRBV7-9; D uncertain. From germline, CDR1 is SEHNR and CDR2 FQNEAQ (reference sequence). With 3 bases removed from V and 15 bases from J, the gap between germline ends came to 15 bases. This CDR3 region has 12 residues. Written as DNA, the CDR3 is TGTGCCAGCAGCTTCGGAGCAGAGTTTCGGTTCTTC. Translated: CASSFGAEFRFF.

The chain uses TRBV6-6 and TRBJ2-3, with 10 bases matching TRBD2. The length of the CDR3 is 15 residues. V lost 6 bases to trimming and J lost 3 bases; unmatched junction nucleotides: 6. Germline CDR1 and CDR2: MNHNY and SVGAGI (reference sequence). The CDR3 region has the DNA TGTGCCAGCAGACCCAGCGGGGGGGCGACAGATACGCAGTATTTT. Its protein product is CASRPSGGATDTQYF.

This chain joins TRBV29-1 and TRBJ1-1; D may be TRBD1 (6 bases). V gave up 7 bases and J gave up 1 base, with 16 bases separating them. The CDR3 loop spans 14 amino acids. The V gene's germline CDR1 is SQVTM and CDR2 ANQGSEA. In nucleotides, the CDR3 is TGCAGCGCGGGGGGGGCGGGCGAGAACACTGAAGCTTTCTTT. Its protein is CSAGGAGENTEAFF.

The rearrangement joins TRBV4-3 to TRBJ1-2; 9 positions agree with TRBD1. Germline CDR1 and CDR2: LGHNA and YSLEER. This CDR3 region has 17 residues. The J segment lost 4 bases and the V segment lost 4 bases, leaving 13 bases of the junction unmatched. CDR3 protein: CASSLTAERDRVYGYTF. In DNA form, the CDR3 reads TGCGCCAGCAGCCTAACCGCCGAACGGGACAGGGTCTATGGCTACACCTTC.